The 24 T cell receptor beta chains below all came from one sample that was sequenced in a study of blood T cell repertoires in COVID-19. Only in-frame clones appear in the TCRdb table, and some are missing; sequencing was by immunoSEQ multiplex PCR. The profile shows about 170,000 clones, 83% of them singletons. Material for sequencing was peripheral blood. All receptors come from a woman older than 75 with acute or convalescent COVID-19.

The J gene is TRBJ1-1, the V gene TRBV7-8, with D perhaps matching TRBD1 (5 bases). The CDR3 consists of 14 residues. Germline CDR1 and CDR2: SGHVS and FQNEAQ. The V end was cut by 1 base, the J end by 6 bases, with 12 bases between. The chain's CDR3 is CASSLDLDSSEAFF. In DNA, the CDR3 is TGTGCCAGCAGCTTAGACCTCGACAGCTCTGAAGCTTTCTTT. The entire variable domain, with the rest obtained from reference TRBV7-8 and TRBJ1-1, is as follows: GAGVSQSPRYKVAKRGQDVALRCDPISGHVSLFWYQQALGQGPEFLTYFQNEAQLDKSGLPSDRFFAERPEGSVSTLKIQRTQQEDSAVYLCASSLDLDSSEAFFGQGTRLTVV.

The chain has TRBV5-1 and TRBJ1-2; maybe TRBD1 (6 bases). CDR3 size: 14 residues. The ends were cut back, 7 bases at V and 2 bases at J, with 15 bases in the middle. Per germline, CDR1 SGHRS and CDR2 YFSETQ. CDR3 region: CASRPGGANYGYTF. In nucleotides, the CDR3 is TGCGCCAGCCGACCTGGGGGGGCAAACTATGGCTACACCTTC. Together with reference TRBV5-1 and TRBJ1-2, the CDR3 gives the full variable domain: KAGVTQTPRYLIKTRGQQVTLSCSPISGHRSVSWYQQTPGQGLQFLFEYFSETQRNKGNFPGRFSGRQFSNSRSEMNVSTLELGDSALYLCASRPGGANYGYTFGSGTRLTVV.

This chain links TRBV7-2 with TRBJ1-1; possible D gene TRBD1, 5 bases. This CDR3 has 17 amino acids. From germline, CDR1 is SGHTA and CDR2 FQGNSA. V lost 0 bases, J lost 7 bases, and 21 bases lay in between. CDR3 in amino acids: CASSLAGFVGARLEAFF. In DNA, the CDR3 is TGTGCCAGCAGCTTAGCCGGCTTCGTAGGGGCCCGTCTTGAAGCTTTCTTT.

The rearrangement uses TRBV3-1 (or the pseudogene TRBV3-2) and TRBJ1-1, with D uncertain. V was clipped by 0 bases and J by 5 bases, with 7 bases between them. This CDR3 spans 13 amino acids. The germline CDR1 and CDR2 sequences are LGHDT and YNNKEL (reference sequence). CDR3 sequence reads: CASSQESVTEAFF. As DNA, the CDR3 is TGTGCCAGCAGCCAAGAGTCCGTAACTGAAGCTTTCTTT.

In this sample, this clone turned up once. This chain joins TRBV5-1 and TRBJ1-2; 8 positions agree with TRBD1. V dropped 4 bases and J dropped 1; count of bases not matched to a gene: 6. Germline values: CDR1 SGHRS, CDR2 YFSETQ. The CDR3 has 15 residues. The CDR3 DNA is TGCGCCAGCAGCCCGGACAGGGAATTTAACTATGGCTACACCTTC. Residues: CASSPDREFNYGYTF.

CDR3 sequence: CASSRDRVGETQYF. The CDR3 nucleotides are TGTGCCAGCAGTCGGGACAGGGTGGGAGAGACCCAGTACTTC. The V gene is TRBV28, the J gene TRBJ2-5, with 9 bases matching TRBD1. J gave up 4 bases and V 5 bases, and 5 bases lay outside the gene matches. The germline V gene encodes CDR1 MDHEN and CDR2 SYDVKM. The CDR3 is 14 residues long.

The gene calls are TRBV6-1 and TRBJ2-4; 9 bases align to TRBD1. Unmatched junction bases numbered 3, after V lost 0 bases and J lost 0 bases. This CDR3 region has 17 residues. Germline CDR1 is MNHNS and CDR2 is SASEGT. The CDR3 nucleotides are TGTGCCAGCAGTGAAGCGGGACAGGGACAAGCCAAAAACATTCAGTACTTC. Protein sequence: CASSEAGQGQAKNIQYF.

This rearrangement joins TRBV5-1 to TRBJ2-3, with D hard to call. Looked up from germline, CDR1 is SGHRS and CDR2 is YFSETQ. This CDR3 spans 14 amino acids. Trimming removed 2 bases at V and 4 bases at J, with 11 bases between. CDR3 in DNA: TGCGCCAGCAGCTTTCGGTCACCTCCAGATACGCAGTATTTT. This translates into CASSFRSPPDTQYF.

The chain carries TRBV6-2 or TRBV6-3 and TRBJ2-6, with 8 positions matching TRBD2. The ends lost 5 bases at V and 1 base at J; junction bases unmatched: 10. Per germline, CDR1 MNHEY and CDR2 SVGEGT. The CDR3 covers 18 residues. CDR3 in DNA: TGTGCCAGCAGTCCCACTCGGGCGGGAGGTTCTGGGGCCAACGTCCTGACTTTC. It is translated as CASSPTRAGGSGANVLTF.

CDR3 sequence (DNA): TGTGCCACCAGCAGAAAGGGACAGGGGCGGAGTAGGACTAATGAAAAACTGTTTTTT. It codes for CATSRKGQGRSRTNEKLFF. The chain combines TRBV15 with TRBJ1-4; 10 positions match TRBD1. Per germline, CDR1 LNHNV and CDR2 YYDKDF (reference sequence). CDR3 size: 19 residues. Unmatched junction bases numbered 11, after V lost 2 bases and J lost 2 bases.

The chain uses TRBV27 and TRBJ2-3, with 11 nucleotides matching TRBD2. The CDR3 is 15 residues long. V trimming: 6 bases; J trimming: 0 bases; junction bases outside the gene matches: 2. Germline-derived CDR1 and CDR2 are MNHEY and SMNVEV (reference sequence). As DNA, the CDR3 is TGTGCCAGCAGCCGGACTAGCGGGAGCACAGATACGCAGTATTTT. Its protein product is CASSRTSGSTDTQYF.

V usage is TRBV27 and J usage is TRBJ2-7; maybe TRBD2 (5 bases). Trimming shortened V by 6 bases and J by 4 bases, and 19 bases separated the two germline ends. Germline V gives CDR1 MNHEY, CDR2 SMNVEV (reference sequence). The CDR3 has 15 residues. The CDR3 DNA reads TGTGCCAGCAGCTACATACGGGATTCGTTGTACGAGCAGTACTTC. Its protein is CASSYIRDSLYEQYF.

The genes are TRBV19 and TRBJ2-1; perhaps TRBD2 as D (7 bases). V dropped 4 bases and J dropped 13 bases, with 14 bases sitting between them. The CDR3 covers 12 residues. In germline, CDR1 is LNHDA, CDR2 SQIVND (reference sequence). CDR3: CASSTSGGQQFF. The CDR3 DNA reads as TGTGCCAGTAGTACATCGGGGGGACAACAGTTCTTC.

The V gene is TRBV7-8, the J gene TRBJ2-1; TRBD1 agrees at 10 bases. This CDR3 is 16 amino acids long. Germline-derived CDR1 and CDR2 are SGHVS and FQNEAQ. Trimming at V came to 1 base and at J to 9 bases, leaving 9 bases not matched to a gene. CDR3 region: CASSLGPDRGIGEQFF. The DNA of the CDR3 is TGTGCCAGCAGCTTAGGCCCGGACAGGGGGATCGGTGAGCAGTTCTTC. The variable domain in full, completed from reference TRBV7-8 and TRBJ2-1, reads GAGVSQSPRYKVAKRGQDVALRCDPISGHVSLFWYQQALGQGPEFLTYFQNEAQLDKSGLPSDRFFAERPEGSVSTLKIQRTQQEDSAVYLCASSLGPDRGIGEQFFGPGTRLTVL.

The gene calls are TRBV28 and TRBJ1-6; the D gene is possibly TRBD1 (5 bases). Trimming pared 7 bases from V and 7 bases from J, leaving 20 bases between. This CDR3 is 16 amino acids long. Per germline, CDR1 MDHEN and CDR2 SYDVKM. The CDR3 protein is CASIPTEWGGNSPLHF. The DNA of the CDR3 is TGTGCCAGCATTCCGACAGAATGGGGGGGGAATTCACCCCTCCACTTT.

The sample holds one count of this clone. The chain is built from TRBV18 and TRBJ2-5; TRBD2 aligns across 12 bases. This CDR3 is built from 19 residues. Germline CDR1 KGHSH, CDR2 LQKENI. J lost 5 bases, V lost 4 bases, and 17 bases had no gene match. CDR3 nucleotides: TGTGCCAGCTCACACGATCCAATCTTTACTAGCGGGAGGAGTGAGACCCAGTACTTC. As protein: CASSHDPIFTSGRSETQYF. Full variable domain (missing parts from reference TRBV18 and TRBJ2-5): NAGVMQNPRHLVRRRGQEARLRCSPMKGHSHVYWYRQLPEEGLKFMVYLQKENIIDESGMPKERFSAEFPKEGPSILRIQQVVRGDSAAYFCASSHDPIFTSGRSETQYFGPGTRLLVL.

J is TRBJ1-1 and V is TRBV7-2; TRBD1 aligns across 7 bases. Germline V gives CDR1 SGHTA, CDR2 FQGNSA. The J segment lost 0 bases and the V segment lost 5 bases, leaving 12 bases of the junction unmatched. The CDR3 runs 17 residues. CDR3 DNA sequence: TGTGCCAGCAGCCCTATGCCGGGACAGATCATGAACACTGAAGCTTTCTTT. Amino acid sequence: CASSPMPGQIMNTEAFF. Using reference TRBV7-2 and TRBJ1-1 for the parts outside the CDR3, the full variable domain is GAGVSQSPSNKVTEKGKDVELRCDPISGHTALYWYRQSLGQGLEFLIYFQGNSAPDKSGLPSDRFSAERTGGSVSTLTIQRTQQEDSAVYLCASSPMPGQIMNTEAFFGQGTRLTVV.

The gene calls are TRBV24-1 and TRBJ2-5; the D is unclear. This CDR3 contains 15 residues. The germline V and J ends were trimmed by 4 bases and 2 bases, with 13 bases remaining between them. CDR1 and CDR2 from the germline V gene are KGHDR and SFDVKD. Here the CDR3 DNA reads TGTGCCACCAGTGACCAGAACAGAGAACAAGAGACCCAGTACTTC. It codes for CATSDQNREQETQYF.

The V gene is TRBV9, the J gene TRBJ2-7; D is ambiguous. The germline V gene has CDR1 SGDLS and CDR2 YYNGEE. The CDR3 is 14 amino acids. The ends were cut back, 4 bases at V and 5 bases at J, with 16 bases in the middle. In DNA form, the CDR3 reads TGTGCCAGCAGCCAGACTTCCTCTATGGACGAGCAGTACTTC. Its translation: CASSQTSSMDEQYF. The complete variable domain, with remaining parts taken from reference TRBV9 and TRBJ2-7, reads DSGVTQTPKHLITATGQRVTLRCSPRSGDLSVYWYQQSLDQGLQFLIQYYNGEERAKGNILERFSAQQFPDLHSELNLSSLELGDSALYFCASSQTSSMDEQYFGPGTRLTVT.

Points on this clone: This specimen includes other DNA sequences encoding the same CDR3. This chain links TRBV9 with TRBJ1-2; 7 bases are shared with TRBD1. Per the germline V gene, CDR1 is SGDLS and CDR2 is YYNGEE. This CDR3 spans 12 amino acids. With V trimmed by 0 bases and J by 7 bases, 0 bases remained unmatched. The CDR3 nucleotides read TGTGCCAGCAGCGTAGGACAGGGTGGCTACACCTTC. It translates to CASSVGQGGYTF.

In DNA, the CDR3 is TGTGCCAGTAGCCCGGGGGGTATCGATGAAGCTTTCTTT. Protein product: CASSPGGIDEAFF. The chain employs TRBV19 and TRBJ1-1; a possible D gene is TRBD1 (5 bases). Germline CDR1 is LNHDA and CDR2 is SQIVND (reference sequence). CDR3 length: 13 residues. The V end lost 6 bases, the J end lost 7 bases, and 15 bases lay between the germline ends.

This clone was recorded a few times. The V and J genes are TRBV27 and TRBJ2-1, with a weak D call TRBD1 (6 bases). Trimming pared 3 bases from V and 6 bases from J, leaving 18 bases between. From germline, CDR1 is MNHEY and CDR2 SMNVEV (reference sequence). The length of the CDR3 is 16 residues. Here the CDR3 reads CASSFSTGSYGNEQFF. The CDR3 nucleotides are TGTGCCAGCAGTTTTTCTACAGGGTCCTATGGCAATGAGCAGTTCTTC.

This chain connects TRBV10-3 to TRBJ1-2, with 9 bases matching TRBD1. The V gene's germline CDR1 is ENHRY and CDR2 SYGVKD. CDR3 length equals 14 residues. J lost 7 bases, V lost 5 bases, and 8 bases had no gene match. CDR3 DNA sequence: TGTGCCATCAGTTCCGGGACAGGGACGCTTGGCTACACCTTC. It translates to CAISSGTGTLGYTF.

V is TRBV4-3 and J is TRBJ2-6; D remains unclear. CDR3 size: 16 residues. V was clipped by 0 bases and J by 0 bases, with 6 bases between them. The germline CDR1 and CDR2 sequences are LGHNA and YSLEER. CDR3 sequence reads: CASSQDTASGANVLTF. Here the CDR3 DNA reads TGCGCCAGCAGCCAAGATACAGCCTCTGGGGCCAACGTCCTGACTTTC.